The 2 T cell receptor beta chains listed next were all sequenced from one sample in a study of control samples from healthy donors and cancer patients (dated by TCRdb to about 2020). The method behind the library was the immunoSEQ multiplex PCR assay. The immuneACCESS repertoire file appears here via TCRdb, limited to in-frame rearrangements. These files lack a portion of the clones; in checked studies, under half of the deficit traces to unresolved V genes, and the cause of the others is not known. Present in this sample are about 130,000 clones, almost 95% of which were seen just once. Of the sample, just under 0.6% falls within the top ten clones. The sample taken for sequencing was PBMCs. These receptors all come from a man of 80 years or more with head and neck cancer.

In DNA form, the CDR3 reads TGCGCCAGCAGCTTGGCTAGGGTGGGCTACACCTTC. Its translation is CASSLARVGYTF. The chain has TRBV5-1 and TRBJ1-2; D gene uncertain. Deletions cut 0 bases from V and 8 bases from J, with 8 bases between. The CDR3 runs to 12 residues. CDR1 is SGHRS and CDR2 is YFSETQ in the germline V gene.

The chain uses TRBV10-3 and TRBJ2-3; the D is unclear. Germline CDR1 is ENHRY and CDR2 is SYGVKD. The CDR3 consists of 12 residues. V lost 6 bases and J 3 bases, leaving 7 bases between the germline ends. CDR3 residues: CAIRGRTDTQYF. CDR3 bases: TGTGCCATCAGGGGCAGGACAGATACGCAGTATTTT.